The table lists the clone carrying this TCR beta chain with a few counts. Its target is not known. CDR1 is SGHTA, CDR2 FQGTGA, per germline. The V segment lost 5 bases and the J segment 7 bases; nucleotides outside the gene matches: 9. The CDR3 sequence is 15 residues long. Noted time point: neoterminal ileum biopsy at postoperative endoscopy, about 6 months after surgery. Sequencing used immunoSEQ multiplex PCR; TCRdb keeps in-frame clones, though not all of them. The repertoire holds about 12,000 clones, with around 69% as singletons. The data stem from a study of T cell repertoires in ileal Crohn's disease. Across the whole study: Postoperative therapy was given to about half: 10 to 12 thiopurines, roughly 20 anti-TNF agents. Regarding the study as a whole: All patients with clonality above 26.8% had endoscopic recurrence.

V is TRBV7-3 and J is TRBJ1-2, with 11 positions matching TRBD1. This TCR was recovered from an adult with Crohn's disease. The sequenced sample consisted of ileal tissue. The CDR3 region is CASSPSGQGAVGYTF. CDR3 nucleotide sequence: TGTGCCAGCAGCCCCTCCGGACAGGGGGCTGTTGGCTACACCTTC.